These T cell receptor beta chains were read from a single sample in a study of T cells in Graves' hyperthyroidism and ophthalmopathy. TCRdb re-called the multiplex PCR reads with MiXCR, one entry per CDR3 protein. The sample holds hundreds of thousands of distinct CDR3 sequences, 12% to 15% seen once. The sequenced sample was blood. Receptor source: a woman aged 18-29 years with Graves' hyperthyroidism. CDR3s include the opening cysteine and the closing phenylalanine or tryptophan. A D gene is named only where the DNA matches it firmly. Clone size is stated in some rows and not others, as once, few, many or a class when expanded.

v_gene: TRBV30
abundance: many
d_gene: -
len: 13
j_gene: TRBJ2-4
CDR3nt: TGTGCCTGGAGTGTATCAGGACAGTCCATTCAGTACTTC
CDR3aa: CAWSVSGQSIQYF

v_gene: TRBV6-2/TRBV6-3
abundance: many
d_gene: -
len: 14
j_gene: TRBJ2-7
CDR3nt: TGTGCCAGCAGGAGAGCCGGGACGCTTTACGAGCAGTACTTC
CDR3aa: CASRRAGTLYEQYF

v_gene: TRBV20-1
abundance: many
d_gene: -
len: 19
j_gene: TRBJ1-2
CDR3nt: TGCAGTGCTAGAGATGGAAGGGGTTGGTTAGGGGGGATAGACTATGGCTACACCTTC
CDR3aa: CSARDGRGWLGGIDYGYTF

v_gene: TRBV24-1
abundance: -
d_gene: -
len: 15
j_gene: TRBJ2-5
CDR3nt: TGTGCCACCAGTGACACCTTCGGGGCCGCGCAGACCCAGTACTTC
CDR3aa: CATSDTFGAAQTQYF

v_gene: TRBV10-2
abundance: -
d_gene: -
len: 14
j_gene: TRBJ2-7
CDR3nt: TGCGCCAGCAGTGGAAATAGCCTCTACAATGAGCAGTACTTC
CDR3aa: CASSGNSLYNEQYF

v_gene: TRBV3-1
abundance: -
d_gene: TRBD2
len: 15
j_gene: TRBJ2-1
CDR3nt: TGTGCCACCCGACTAGCGGGGAGTTCCTACAATGAGCAGTTCTTC
CDR3aa: CATRLAGSSYNEQFF

v_gene: TRBV30
abundance: few
d_gene: -
len: 15
j_gene: TRBJ1-2
CDR3nt: TGTGCCTGGAGTGTGGGTTGGGACAAGTACTATGGCTACACCTTC
CDR3aa: CAWSVGWDKYYGYTF

v_gene: TRBV12-3/TRBV12-4
abundance: many
d_gene: TRBD1
len: 15
j_gene: TRBJ1-2
CDR3nt: TGTGCCAGCAGTGGGGGGACAGAGCACAGTCATGGCTACACCTTC
CDR3aa: CASSGGTEHSHGYTF

v_gene: TRBV6-5
abundance: few
d_gene: -
len: 13
j_gene: TRBJ2-1
CDR3nt: TGTGCCAGCAGTTACTCGACTTTAAATGAGCAGTTCTTC
CDR3aa: CASSYSTLNEQFF

v_gene: TRBV9
abundance: -
d_gene: -
len: 16
j_gene: TRBJ2-1
CDR3nt: TGTGCCAGCAGCCCCCAGCAGGTCAGCTCCTACAATGAGCAGTTCTTC
CDR3aa: CASSPQQVSSYNEQFF

v_gene: TRBV3-1
abundance: few
d_gene: TRBD2
len: 17
j_gene: TRBJ2-1
CDR3nt: TGTGCCAGCACTGACGGAGAGCGGGGAAGCTCCTACAATGAGCAGTTCTTC
CDR3aa: CASTDGERGSSYNEQFF

v_gene: TRBV20-1
abundance: many
d_gene: TRBD2
len: 15
j_gene: TRBJ2-7
CDR3nt: TGCAGTGCTAGAGATCCGAGGGAGGGCCTCGACGAGCAGTACTTC
CDR3aa: CSARDPREGLDEQYF

v_gene: TRBV7-9
abundance: many
d_gene: TRBD1
len: 15
j_gene: TRBJ2-7
CDR3nt: TGTGCCAGCAGTTCATCCGGGACAGGGCCCTACGAGCAGTACTTC
CDR3aa: CASSSSGTGPYEQYF

v_gene: TRBV28
abundance: many
d_gene: -
len: 14
j_gene: TRBJ2-5
CDR3nt: TGTGCCAGCAGTTTTCTCGACAATCCAGAGACCCAGTACTTC
CDR3aa: CASSFLDNPETQYF

v_gene: TRBV20-1
abundance: few
d_gene: -
len: 17
j_gene: TRBJ2-2
CDR3nt: TGCAGTGCCCGAGGGGGGTTAGGGGGCGCGAACACCGGGGAGCTGTTTTTT
CDR3aa: CSARGGLGGANTGELFF

v_gene: TRBV6-2/TRBV6-3
abundance: -
d_gene: -
len: 17
j_gene: TRBJ2-1
CDR3nt: TGTGCCAGCAGTTACGCGGTTAGAGTAGCGGACTACAATGAGCAGTTCTTC
CDR3aa: CASSYAVRVADYNEQFF

v_gene: TRBV14
abundance: few
d_gene: TRBD1
len: 14
j_gene: TRBJ2-1
CDR3nt: TGTGCCAGCAGCCTGTACAGGGGGCGACTGGTGCAGTTCTTC
CDR3aa: CASSLYRGRLVQFF

v_gene: TRBV2
abundance: many
d_gene: -
len: 16
j_gene: TRBJ1-6
CDR3nt: TGTGCCAGCAGTGAAGGGGAGTGGGGGCGAGTGTCACCCCTCCACTTT
CDR3aa: CASSEGEWGRVSPLHF

v_gene: TRBV18
abundance: many
d_gene: -
len: 12
j_gene: TRBJ2-1
CDR3nt: TGTGCCAGCTCACCCTTAGAGCGTGAGCAGTTCTTC
CDR3aa: CASSPLEREQFF

v_gene: TRBV7-2
abundance: many
d_gene: -
len: 15
j_gene: TRBJ1-2
CDR3nt: TGTGCCAGCAGCTTAGATTGGGGGACGATGGGCGGCTACACCTTC
CDR3aa: CASSLDWGTMGGYTF

v_gene: TRBV19
abundance: -
d_gene: -
len: 16
j_gene: TRBJ1-5
CDR3nt: TGTGCCAGTCATAGGGGGACGGTGAGTGGCAATCAGCCCCAGCATTTT
CDR3aa: CASHRGTVSGNQPQHF

v_gene: TRBV5-6
abundance: many
d_gene: TRBD1
len: 16
j_gene: TRBJ1-6
CDR3nt: TGTGCCAGCAGCCGCGACGTTTACAGGGGTGATTCACCCCTCCACTTT
CDR3aa: CASSRDVYRGDSPLHF

v_gene: TRBV30
abundance: few
d_gene: -
len: 13
j_gene: TRBJ1-2
CDR3nt: TGTGCCGGTCCCGGACAAAGGGACTATGGCTACACCTTC
CDR3aa: CAGPGQRDYGYTF

v_gene: TRBV29-1
abundance: few
d_gene: TRBD2
len: 14
j_gene: TRBJ2-1
CDR3nt: TGCAGCACACCGGGACTAGGAGGGTTCAATGAGCAGTTCTTC
CDR3aa: CSTPGLGGFNEQFF

v_gene: TRBV7-3
abundance: many
d_gene: -
len: 15
j_gene: TRBJ2-2
CDR3nt: TGTGCCAGCAGCCTTCAGGAGGGGCGGTCCGGGGAGCTGTTTTTT
CDR3aa: CASSLQEGRSGELFF

v_gene: TRBV25-1
abundance: -
d_gene: -
len: 15
j_gene: TRBJ2-2
CDR3nt: TGTGCCAGCAGTGATTCTGTTACGAACACCGGGGAGCTGTTTTTT
CDR3aa: CASSDSVTNTGELFF

v_gene: TRBV27
abundance: -
d_gene: -
len: 16
j_gene: TRBJ1-1
CDR3nt: TGTGCCAGCAGTTCGCCGGTCACGGGGGTGAACACTGAAGCTTTCTTT
CDR3aa: CASSSPVTGVNTEAFF

v_gene: TRBV20-1
abundance: many
d_gene: -
len: 19
j_gene: TRBJ1-5
CDR3nt: TGCAGTGCTAGAGAGTACGCCCGATCGTCTCGGGGAGGGCATCAGCCCCAGCATTTT
CDR3aa: CSAREYARSSRGGHQPQHF

v_gene: TRBV30
abundance: many
d_gene: -
len: 13
j_gene: TRBJ1-6
CDR3nt: TGTGCCTGGAGTGTAAGAAGCAATTCACCCCTCCACTTT
CDR3aa: CAWSVRSNSPLHF

v_gene: TRBV28
abundance: many
d_gene: -
len: 13
j_gene: TRBJ2-7
CDR3nt: TGTGCCAGCAGTTTAAATGGGGGCCGAGAGCAGTACTTC
CDR3aa: CASSLNGGREQYF

v_gene: TRBV7-6
abundance: once
d_gene: TRBD2
len: 16
j_gene: TRBJ2-5
CDR3nt: TGTGCCAGCAGCTTAGCGCCGGGGGGGACCAAGTCGACCCAGTACTTC
CDR3aa: CASSLAPGGTKSTQYF

v_gene: TRBV5-1
abundance: many
d_gene: -
len: 14
j_gene: TRBJ2-3
CDR3nt: TGCGCCAGCAACGAGGCTAGCGGCACAGATACGCAGTATTTT
CDR3aa: CASNEASGTDTQYF

v_gene: TRBV7-6
abundance: -
d_gene: -
len: 15
j_gene: TRBJ2-7
CDR3nt: TGTGCCAGCAGCACTTCGGCGGGACTGATCAACGAGCAGTACTTC
CDR3aa: CASSTSAGLINEQYF

v_gene: TRBV7-8
abundance: many
d_gene: -
len: 16
j_gene: TRBJ2-2
CDR3nt: TGTGCCAGCAGCTTACAGGGGGGAAAGAACACCGGGGAGCTGTTTTTT
CDR3aa: CASSLQGGKNTGELFF

v_gene: TRBV14
abundance: many
d_gene: TRBD1
len: 15
j_gene: TRBJ1-4
CDR3nt: TGTGCCAGCAGCCAGCCCGGGACAGCTAATGAAAAACTGTTTTTT
CDR3aa: CASSQPGTANEKLFF

v_gene: TRBV5-1
abundance: many
d_gene: TRBD1
len: 15
j_gene: TRBJ2-1
CDR3nt: TGCGCCAGCAGCGCCCACAGGGGCTCCTACAATGAGCAGTTCTTC
CDR3aa: CASSAHRGSYNEQFF

v_gene: TRBV19
abundance: -
d_gene: -
len: 13
j_gene: TRBJ2-7
CDR3nt: TGTGCCAGTAGTCCAGAATGGAGCTACGAGCAGTACTTC
CDR3aa: CASSPEWSYEQYF

v_gene: TRBV7-9
abundance: -
d_gene: TRBD2
len: 15
j_gene: TRBJ2-3
CDR3nt: TGTGCCAGCAGCGGAGGACTAGCGGACCCGGATACGCAGTATTTT
CDR3aa: CASSGGLADPDTQYF

v_gene: TRBV7-9
abundance: -
d_gene: -
len: 14
j_gene: TRBJ2-5
CDR3nt: TGTGCCAGCACCCCAACTAGCCCCCAAGAGACCCAGTACTTC
CDR3aa: CASTPTSPQETQYF

v_gene: TRBV6-1
abundance: many
d_gene: -
len: 14
j_gene: TRBJ1-5
CDR3nt: TGTGCCAGCAGAGGAGACACGTACAATCAGCCCCAGCATTTT
CDR3aa: CASRGDTYNQPQHF

v_gene: TRBV15
abundance: -
d_gene: -
len: 15
j_gene: TRBJ2-4
CDR3nt: TGTGCCACCAGCAGAGAAACTATCGGTCTCAACATTCAGTACTTC
CDR3aa: CATSRETIGLNIQYF

v_gene: TRBV27
abundance: many
d_gene: -
len: 12
j_gene: TRBJ2-2
CDR3nt: TGTGCCAGCAGTTTATTAGCCGGGGAGCTGTTTTTT
CDR3aa: CASSLLAGELFF

v_gene: TRBV9
abundance: -
d_gene: -
len: 15
j_gene: TRBJ1-5
CDR3nt: TGTGCCAGCAGCGTAACCGCCGGCTTTACGGAGCCCCAGCATTTT
CDR3aa: CASSVTAGFTEPQHF

v_gene: TRBV29-1
abundance: -
d_gene: -
len: 12
j_gene: TRBJ2-5
CDR3nt: TGCAGCGTTGGATCGGCGGGAGAGACCCAGTACTTC
CDR3aa: CSVGSAGETQYF

v_gene: TRBV7-9
abundance: few
d_gene: -
len: 16
j_gene: TRBJ2-7
CDR3nt: TGTGCCAGCAGCTTTGTGGGGGAGGCCCCAACTTACGAGCAGTACTTC
CDR3aa: CASSFVGEAPTYEQYF